This TCR beta chain was obtained from a study of cytomegalovirus exposure and HLA in healthy donors. The donors were part of the roughly 120-subject validation cohort, which stood apart from the roughly 640-subject first cohort. Assay: immunoSEQ multiplex PCR; the TCRdb copy retains only in-frame clones and omits some. The table lists some 340,000 clones, approximately 86% of them singletons. This clone occurred once. The ends were cut back, 4 bases at V and 2 bases at J, with 9 bases in the middle. Germline assignment: CDR1 MGHDK and CDR2 SYGVNS. This CDR3 spans 13 amino acids. This chain joins TRBV25-1 and TRBJ2-7, with D tentatively TRBD1 (5 bases). Sequenced sample: PBMCs. The receptor's source is a woman aged 25 to 39 in good health and CMV-seropositive. CDR3 protein: CASSGQFPYEQYF. CDR3 nucleotides: TGTGCCAGCAGTGGACAGTTTCCCTACGAGCAGTACTTC.